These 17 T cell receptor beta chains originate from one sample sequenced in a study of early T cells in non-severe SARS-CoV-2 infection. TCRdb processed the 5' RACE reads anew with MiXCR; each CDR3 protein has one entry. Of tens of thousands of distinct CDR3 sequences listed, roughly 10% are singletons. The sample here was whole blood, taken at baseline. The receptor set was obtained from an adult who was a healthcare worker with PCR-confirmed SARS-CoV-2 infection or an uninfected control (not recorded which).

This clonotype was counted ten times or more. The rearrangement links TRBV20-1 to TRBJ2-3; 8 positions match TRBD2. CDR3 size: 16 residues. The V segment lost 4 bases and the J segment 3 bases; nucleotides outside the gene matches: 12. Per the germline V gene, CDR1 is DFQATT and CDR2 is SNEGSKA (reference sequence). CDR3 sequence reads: CSANPRGGARTDTQYF. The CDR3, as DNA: TGCAGTGCTAACCCTCGGGGGGGGGCCCGTACAGATACGCAGTATTTT.

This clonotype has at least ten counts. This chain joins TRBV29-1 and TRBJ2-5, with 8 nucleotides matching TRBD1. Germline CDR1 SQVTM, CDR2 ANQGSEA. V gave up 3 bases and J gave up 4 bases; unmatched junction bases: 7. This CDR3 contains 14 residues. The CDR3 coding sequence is TGCAGCGTTGAGGGGGGACAGGTCTCAGAGACCCAGTACTTC. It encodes CSVEGGQVSETQYF.

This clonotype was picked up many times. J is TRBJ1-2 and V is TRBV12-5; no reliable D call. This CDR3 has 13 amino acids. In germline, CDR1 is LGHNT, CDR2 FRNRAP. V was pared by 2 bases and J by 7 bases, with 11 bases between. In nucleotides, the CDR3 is TGTGCTAGTGGTTTGACTACTACATCTGGCTACACCTTC. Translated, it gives CASGLTTTSGYTF.

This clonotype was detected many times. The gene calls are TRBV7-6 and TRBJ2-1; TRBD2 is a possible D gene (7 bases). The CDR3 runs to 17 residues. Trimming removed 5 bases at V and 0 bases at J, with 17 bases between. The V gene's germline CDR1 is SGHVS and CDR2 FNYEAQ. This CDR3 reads CASSEPGGQSSYNEQFF. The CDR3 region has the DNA TGTGCCAGCAGCGAGCCGGGGGGCCAAAGCTCCTACAATGAGCAGTTCTTC.

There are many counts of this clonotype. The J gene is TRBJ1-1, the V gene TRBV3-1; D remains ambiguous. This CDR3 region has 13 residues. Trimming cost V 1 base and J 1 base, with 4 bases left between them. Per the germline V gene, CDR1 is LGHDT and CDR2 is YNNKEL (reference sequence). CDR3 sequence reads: CASSQGENTEAFF. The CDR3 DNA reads TGTGCCAGCAGCCAAGGGGAGAACACTGAAGCTTTCTTT.

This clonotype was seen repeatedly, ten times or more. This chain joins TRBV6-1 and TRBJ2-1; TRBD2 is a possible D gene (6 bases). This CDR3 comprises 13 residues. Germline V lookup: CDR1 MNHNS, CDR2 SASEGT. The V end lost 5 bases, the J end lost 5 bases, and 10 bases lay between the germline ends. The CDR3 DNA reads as TGTGCCAGCAGTCCTTGGGGGGACAATGAGCAGTTCTTC. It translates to CASSPWGDNEQFF.

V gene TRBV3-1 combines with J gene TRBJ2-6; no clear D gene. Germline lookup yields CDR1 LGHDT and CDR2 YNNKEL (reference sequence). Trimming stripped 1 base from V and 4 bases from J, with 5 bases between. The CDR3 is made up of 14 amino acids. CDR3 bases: TGTGCCAGCAGCCAAGGGGCCGGGGCCAACGTCCTGACTTTC. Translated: CASSQGAGANVLTF.

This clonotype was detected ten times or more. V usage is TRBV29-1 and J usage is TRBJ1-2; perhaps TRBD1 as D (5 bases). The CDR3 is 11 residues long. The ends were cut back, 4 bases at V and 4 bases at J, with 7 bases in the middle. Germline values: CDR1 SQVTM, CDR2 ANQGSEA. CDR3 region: CSVGQIYGYTF. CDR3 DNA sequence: TGCAGCGTTGGACAGATCTATGGCTACACCTTC.

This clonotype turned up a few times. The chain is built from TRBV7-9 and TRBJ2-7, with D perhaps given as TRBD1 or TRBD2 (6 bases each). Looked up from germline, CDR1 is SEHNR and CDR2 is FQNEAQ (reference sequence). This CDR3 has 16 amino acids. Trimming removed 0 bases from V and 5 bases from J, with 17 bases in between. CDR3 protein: CASSLALGQGRNEQYF. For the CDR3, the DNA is TGTGCCAGCAGCTTAGCCCTCGGGCAGGGGAGGAACGAGCAGTACTTC.

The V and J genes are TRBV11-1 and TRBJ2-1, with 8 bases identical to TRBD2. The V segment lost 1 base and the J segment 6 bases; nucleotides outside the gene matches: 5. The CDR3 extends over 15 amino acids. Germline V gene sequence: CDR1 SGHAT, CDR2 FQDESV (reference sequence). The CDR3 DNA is TGTGCCAGCAGCTTAGGTAGACTAGCGAGCAATGAGCAGTTCTTC. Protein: CASSLGRLASNEQFF.

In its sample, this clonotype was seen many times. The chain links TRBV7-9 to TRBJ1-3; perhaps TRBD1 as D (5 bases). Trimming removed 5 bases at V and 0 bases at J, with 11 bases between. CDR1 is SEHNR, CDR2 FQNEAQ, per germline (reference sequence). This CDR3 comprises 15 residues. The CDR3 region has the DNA TGTGCCAGCAGCCCTAGGGGAAACTCTGGAAACACCATATATTTT. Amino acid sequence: CASSPRGNSGNTIYF.

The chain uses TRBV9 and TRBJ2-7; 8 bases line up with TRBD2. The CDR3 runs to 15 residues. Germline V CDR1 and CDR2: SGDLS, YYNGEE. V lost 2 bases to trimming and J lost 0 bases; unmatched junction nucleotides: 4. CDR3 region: CASSVSGISSYEQYF. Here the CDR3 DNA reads TGTGCCAGCAGCGTTAGCGGGATAAGCTCCTACGAGCAGTACTTC.

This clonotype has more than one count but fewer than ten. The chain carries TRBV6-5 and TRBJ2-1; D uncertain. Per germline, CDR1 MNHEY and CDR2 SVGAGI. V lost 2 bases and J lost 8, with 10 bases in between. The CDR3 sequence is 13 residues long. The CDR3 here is CASSYEVSDEQFF. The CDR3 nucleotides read TGTGCCAGCAGTTACGAGGTATCGGATGAGCAGTTCTTC.

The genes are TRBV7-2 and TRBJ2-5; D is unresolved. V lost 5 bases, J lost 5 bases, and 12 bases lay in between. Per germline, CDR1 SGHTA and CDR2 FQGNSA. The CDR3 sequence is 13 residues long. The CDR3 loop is CASSREFSETQYF. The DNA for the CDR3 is TGTGCCAGCAGCAGGGAATTTTCGGAGACCCAGTACTTC.

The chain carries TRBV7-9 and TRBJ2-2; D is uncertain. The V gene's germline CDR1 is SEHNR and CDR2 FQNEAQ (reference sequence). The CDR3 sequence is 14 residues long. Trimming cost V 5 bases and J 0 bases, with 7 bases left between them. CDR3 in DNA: TGTGCCAGCAGCCTCGGATCGAACACCGGGGAGCTGTTTTTT. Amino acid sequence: CASSLGSNTGELFF.

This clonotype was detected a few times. Written as DNA, the CDR3 is TGCAGTGCTGGACAGGGGGACGAGCAGTACTTC. Protein product: CSAGQGDEQYF. The chain carries TRBV20-1 and TRBJ2-7; 10 positions match TRBD1. V gave up 5 bases and J gave up 5 bases; unmatched junction bases: 0. Germline V gene lookup returns CDR1 DFQATT and CDR2 SNEGSKA (reference sequence). The CDR3 has 11 residues.

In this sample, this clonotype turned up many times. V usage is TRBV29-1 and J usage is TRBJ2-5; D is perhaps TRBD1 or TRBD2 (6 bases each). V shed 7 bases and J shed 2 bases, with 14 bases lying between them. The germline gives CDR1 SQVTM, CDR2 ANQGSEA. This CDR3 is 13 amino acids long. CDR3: CSAAGGGQETQYF. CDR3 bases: TGCAGCGCCGCCGGAGGGGGACAAGAGACCCAGTACTTC.